Following are 9 T cell receptor beta chains from one sample sequenced in a study of T-cell memory formation after mild COVID-19. One entry per CDR3 protein, called by TCRdb with MiXCR from the 5' RACE reads. The sample lists 580,000 or so distinct CDR3 sequences; 15% to 20% were seen once. The specimen sequenced was PBMCs or a T cell subset sorted from them (not recorded which). Receptor source: an adult woman who had mild COVID-19 (a few samples of this study predate the infection). Cell type and time point are not known.

The chain uses TRBV7-8 and TRBJ2-1, with 8 bases fitting TRBD1. The trim removed 6 bases at V and 8 bases at J, leaving 15 bases unmatched. Germline CDR1 SGHVS, CDR2 FQNEAQ. The CDR3 is made up of 16 amino acids. This CDR3 is CASSKQGVSLADEQFF. DNA for the CDR3: TGTGCCAGCAGTAAACAGGGGGTCTCTCTCGCTGATGAGCAGTTCTTC.

This chain uses TRBV4-1 with TRBJ2-1; 11 nucleotides align to TRBD2. CDR3 length: 15 residues. V gave up 6 bases and J gave up 2 bases; unmatched junction bases: 3. Germline V gives CDR1 MGHRA, CDR2 YSYEKL. The CDR3 DNA reads as TGCGCCAGCAGACCGGGACTAGCGGCCTACAATGAGCAGTTCTTC. This encodes CASRPGLAAYNEQFF.

V usage is TRBV11-2 and J usage is TRBJ2-5; tentatively, D is TRBD2 (5 bases). The CDR3 covers 14 residues. The germline V gene encodes CDR1 SGHAT and CDR2 FQNNGV. The V end was cut by 5 bases, the J end by 6 bases, with 16 bases between. The CDR3 DNA follows: TGTGCCAGCAGCCGCGGCGGGCCACTGCAGACCCAGTACTTC. Its protein is CASSRGGPLQTQYF.

This clonotype was found a few times. The V and J genes are TRBV20-1 and TRBJ1-2; 10 nucleotides match TRBD1. Losses at the gene ends were 7 bases for V and 0 bases for J; bases not matched to a gene: 5. Germline V gives CDR1 DFQATT, CDR2 SNEGSKA (reference sequence). CDR3 length: 14 residues. The CDR3 loop is CSGGQGKANYGYTF. The CDR3 nucleotides read TGCAGTGGGGGACAGGGGAAGGCTAACTATGGCTACACCTTC.

The V call is TRBV7-2, the J call TRBJ1-2; TRBD1 aligns across 7 bases. Germline V CDR1 and CDR2: SGHTA, FQGNSA. Germline trimming cut 1 base from V and 8 bases from J; bases unmatched to any gene: 7. The CDR3 covers 14 residues. This chain's CDR3 is CASSLDHQGGGYTF. CDR3 bases: TGTGCCAGCAGCTTAGACCACCAGGGGGGCGGCTACACCTTC.

This sequence joins TRBV6-2 or TRBV6-3 and TRBJ2-7, with TRBD1 matching 8 bases. The V gene's germline CDR1 is MNHEY and CDR2 SVGEGT. This CDR3 comprises 15 residues. Trimming cost V 6 bases and J 3 bases; bases outside gene matches: 10. The DNA for the CDR3 is TGTGCCAGCAGAGCCAGGACAGGGAAGGTCTACGAGCAGTACTTC. Translation: CASRARTGKVYEQYF.

This clonotype was recorded a few times. This sequence joins TRBV20-1 and TRBJ2-1; a weak D match, TRBD2 (6 bases). Germline V gene sequence: CDR1 DFQATT, CDR2 SNEGSKA (reference sequence). Deletions cut 2 bases from V and 15 bases from J, with 20 bases between. CDR3 length: 13 amino acids. The CDR3: CSARTPGPGGAFF. The CDR3 nucleotides are TGCAGTGCTAGAACCCCCGGACCCGGAGGGGCGTTCTTC.

This clonotype was recorded a few times. This chain uses TRBV7-8 with TRBJ2-7; D is uncertain. Germline CDR1 is SGHVS and CDR2 is FQNEAQ. V lost 1 base and J lost 0, with 7 bases in between. This CDR3 has 14 amino acids. CDR3 sequence: CASSLDGTSYEQYF. CDR3 bases: TGTGCCAGCAGCTTAGATGGTACCTCCTACGAGCAGTACTTC.

The CDR3: CSSTDRAGTEAFF. As DNA, the CDR3 is TGCAGCTCAACGGACAGGGCGGGCACTGAAGCTTTCTTT. The rearrangement links TRBV29-1 to TRBJ1-1, with 8 bases fitting TRBD1. CDR3 length: 13 residues. CDR1 SQVTM and CDR2 ANQGSEA come from the germline V gene. V trimming: 8 bases; J trimming: 4 bases; junction bases outside the gene matches: 9.